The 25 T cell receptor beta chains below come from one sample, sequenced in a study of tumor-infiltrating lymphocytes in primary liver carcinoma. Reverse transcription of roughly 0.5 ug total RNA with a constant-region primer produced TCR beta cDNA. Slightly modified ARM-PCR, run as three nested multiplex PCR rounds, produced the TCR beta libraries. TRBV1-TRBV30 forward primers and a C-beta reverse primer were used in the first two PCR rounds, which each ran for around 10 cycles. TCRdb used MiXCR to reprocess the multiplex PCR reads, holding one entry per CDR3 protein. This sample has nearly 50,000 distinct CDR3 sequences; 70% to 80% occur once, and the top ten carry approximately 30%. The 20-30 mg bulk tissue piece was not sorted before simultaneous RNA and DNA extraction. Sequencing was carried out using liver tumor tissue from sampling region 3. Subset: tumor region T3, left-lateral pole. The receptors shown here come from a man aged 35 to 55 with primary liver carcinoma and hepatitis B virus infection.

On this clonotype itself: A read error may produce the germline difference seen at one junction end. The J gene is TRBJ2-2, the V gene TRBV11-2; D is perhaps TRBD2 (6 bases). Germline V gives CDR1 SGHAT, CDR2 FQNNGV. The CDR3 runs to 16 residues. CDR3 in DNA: TGTGCCCGCAGCTTAGTGGCCGTAGCGGAAACCGGGGAGCTGTTTTTT. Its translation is CARSLVAVAETGELFF.

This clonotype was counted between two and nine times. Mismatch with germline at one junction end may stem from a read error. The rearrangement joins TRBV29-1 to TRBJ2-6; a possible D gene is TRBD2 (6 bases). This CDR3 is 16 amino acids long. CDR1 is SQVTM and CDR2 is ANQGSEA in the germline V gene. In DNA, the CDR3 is TGCAGTGTTGAAGATTACTCGGGAGCTGGGGCCAGCGTCCTGACTTTC. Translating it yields CSVEDYSGAGASVLTF.

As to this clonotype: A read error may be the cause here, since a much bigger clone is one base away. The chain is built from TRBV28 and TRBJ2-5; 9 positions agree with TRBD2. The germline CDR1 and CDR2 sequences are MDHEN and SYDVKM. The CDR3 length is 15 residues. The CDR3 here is CVSSLNWRGGETQYF. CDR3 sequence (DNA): TGTGTCAGCAGTTTAAACTGGCGGGGGGGAGAGACCCAGTACTTC.

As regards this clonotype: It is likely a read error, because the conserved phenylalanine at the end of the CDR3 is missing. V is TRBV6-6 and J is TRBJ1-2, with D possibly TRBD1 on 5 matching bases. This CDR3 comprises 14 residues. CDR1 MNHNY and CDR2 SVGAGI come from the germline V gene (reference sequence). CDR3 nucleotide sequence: TGTGCCAGCAATTACGGAGGGGTCGGCGATGGCTACACCTTA. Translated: CASNYGGVGDGYTL.

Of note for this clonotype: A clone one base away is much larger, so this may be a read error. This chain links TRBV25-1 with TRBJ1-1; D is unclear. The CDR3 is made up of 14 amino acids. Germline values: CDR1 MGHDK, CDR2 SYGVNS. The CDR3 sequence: CASSELGRMTEALF. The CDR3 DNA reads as TGTGCCAGCAGTGAACTGGGGAGAATGACTGAAGCTTTATTT.

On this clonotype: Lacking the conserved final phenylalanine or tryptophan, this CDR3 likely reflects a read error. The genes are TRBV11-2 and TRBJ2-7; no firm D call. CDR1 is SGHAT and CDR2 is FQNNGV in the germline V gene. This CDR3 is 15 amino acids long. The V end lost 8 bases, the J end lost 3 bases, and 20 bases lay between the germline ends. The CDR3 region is CASGPRWDDFYEQYI. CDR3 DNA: TGTGCCAGCGGCCCCCGATGGGATGATTTCTACGAGCAGTACATC.

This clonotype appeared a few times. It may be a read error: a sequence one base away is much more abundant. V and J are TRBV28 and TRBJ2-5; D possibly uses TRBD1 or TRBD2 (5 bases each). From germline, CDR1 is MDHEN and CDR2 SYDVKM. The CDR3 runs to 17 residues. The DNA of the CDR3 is TGTGCCAGCAGTTTATACCCAGAGGGACCGACCCAAGAGACCCAGTGCTTC. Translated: CASSLYPEGPTQETQCF.

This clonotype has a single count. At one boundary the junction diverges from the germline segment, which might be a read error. CDR3 DNA sequence: TGTGCCAGCAGTCCGGGACATGGAACTATAATGAACACCAGGGAGCTGTTTTTT. Its translation is CASSPGHGTIMNTRELFF. The genes are TRBV12-3 or TRBV12-4 and TRBJ2-2; possible D gene TRBD1, 6 bases. This CDR3 region has 18 residues.

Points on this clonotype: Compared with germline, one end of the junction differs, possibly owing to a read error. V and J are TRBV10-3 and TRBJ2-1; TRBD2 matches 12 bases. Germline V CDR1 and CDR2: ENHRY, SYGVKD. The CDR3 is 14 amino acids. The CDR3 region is CAISGTSGTPWQSF. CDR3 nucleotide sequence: TGTGCCATCAGTGGGACTAGCGGGACCCCATGGCAGTCCTTC.

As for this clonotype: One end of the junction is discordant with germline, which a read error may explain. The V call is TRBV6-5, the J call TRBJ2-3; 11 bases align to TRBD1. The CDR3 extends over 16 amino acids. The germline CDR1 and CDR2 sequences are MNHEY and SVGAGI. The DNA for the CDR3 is TGTGCCAGCAGTTACTCGGACAGGGGGCGAGCAGATATGCAGTATTTT. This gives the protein CASSYSDRGRADMQYF.

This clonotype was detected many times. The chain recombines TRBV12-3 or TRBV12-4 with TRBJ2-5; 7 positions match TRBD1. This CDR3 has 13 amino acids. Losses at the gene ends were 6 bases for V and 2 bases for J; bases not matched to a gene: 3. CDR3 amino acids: CASSWTGQETQYF. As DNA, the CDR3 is TGTGCCAGCAGCTGGACAGGTCAAGAGACCCAGTACTTC.

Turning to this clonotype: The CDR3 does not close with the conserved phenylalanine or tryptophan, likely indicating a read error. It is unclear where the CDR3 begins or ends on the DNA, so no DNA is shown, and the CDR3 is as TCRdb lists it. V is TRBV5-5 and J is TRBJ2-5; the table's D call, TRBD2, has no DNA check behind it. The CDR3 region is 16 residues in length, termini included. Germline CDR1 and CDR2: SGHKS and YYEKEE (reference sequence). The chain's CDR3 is CASTTAVLTGGQTQYL.

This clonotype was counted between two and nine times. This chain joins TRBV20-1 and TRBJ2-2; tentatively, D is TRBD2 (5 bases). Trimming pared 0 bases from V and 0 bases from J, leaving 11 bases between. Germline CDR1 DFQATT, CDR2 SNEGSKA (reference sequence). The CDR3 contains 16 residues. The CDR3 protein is CSARDSRATNTGELFF. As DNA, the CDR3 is TGCAGTGCTAGAGATTCGAGGGCCACGAACACCGGGGAGCTGTTTTTT.

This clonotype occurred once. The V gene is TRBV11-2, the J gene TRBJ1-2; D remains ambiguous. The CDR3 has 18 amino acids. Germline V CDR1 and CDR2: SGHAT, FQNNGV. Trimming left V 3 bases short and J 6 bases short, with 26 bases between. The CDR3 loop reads CASSLVVIGWQRPDGYTF. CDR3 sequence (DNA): TGTGCCAGCAGCTTGGTAGTAATAGGGTGGCAGAGGCCGGATGGCTACACCTTC.

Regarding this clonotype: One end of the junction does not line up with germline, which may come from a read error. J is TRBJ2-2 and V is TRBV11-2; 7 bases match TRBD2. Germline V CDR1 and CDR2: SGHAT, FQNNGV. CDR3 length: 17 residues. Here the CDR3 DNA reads TGTGCCAGCAGCGGAGGGCTAGCGGAGCGGAACACCGAGGAGCTGTTATTT. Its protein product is CASSGGLAERNTEELLF.

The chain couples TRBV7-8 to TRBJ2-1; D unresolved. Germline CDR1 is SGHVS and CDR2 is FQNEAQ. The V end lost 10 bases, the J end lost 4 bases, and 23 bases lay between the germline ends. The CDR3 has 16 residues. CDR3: CATRRIPSSSYNEQFF. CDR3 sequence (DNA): TGTGCCACCCGGCGAATCCCGTCCTCTTCGTACAATGAGCAGTTCTTC.

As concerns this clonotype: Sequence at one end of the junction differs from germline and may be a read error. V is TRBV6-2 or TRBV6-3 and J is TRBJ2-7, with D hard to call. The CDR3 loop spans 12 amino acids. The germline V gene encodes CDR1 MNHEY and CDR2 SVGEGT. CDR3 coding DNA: TGTGCCAGCAGTTACTCGGCGTACGAGCAGCACTTC. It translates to CASSYSAYEQHF.

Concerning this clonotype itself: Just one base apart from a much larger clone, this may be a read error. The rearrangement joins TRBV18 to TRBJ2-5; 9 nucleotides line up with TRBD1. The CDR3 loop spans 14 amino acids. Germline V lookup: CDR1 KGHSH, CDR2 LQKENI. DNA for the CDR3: TGTGCCAGCTCACCAGGGGACAGGGAAGAGACCAAGTACTTC. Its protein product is CASSPGDREETKYF.

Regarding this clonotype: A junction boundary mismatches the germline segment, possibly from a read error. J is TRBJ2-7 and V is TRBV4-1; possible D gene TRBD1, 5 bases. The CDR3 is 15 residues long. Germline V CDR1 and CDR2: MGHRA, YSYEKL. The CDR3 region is CTSSQERYRRYEQYF. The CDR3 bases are TGCACCAGCAGCCAAGAACGGTACAGGCGCTACGAGCAGTACTTC.

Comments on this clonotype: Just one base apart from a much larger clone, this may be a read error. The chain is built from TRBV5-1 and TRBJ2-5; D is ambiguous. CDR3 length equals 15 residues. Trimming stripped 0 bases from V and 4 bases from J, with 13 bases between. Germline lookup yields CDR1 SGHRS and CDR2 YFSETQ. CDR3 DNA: TGCGCCAGCAGCTTGGAAGGGTACCCTATAGAGACCCAGTACTTC. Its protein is CASSLEGYPIETQYF.

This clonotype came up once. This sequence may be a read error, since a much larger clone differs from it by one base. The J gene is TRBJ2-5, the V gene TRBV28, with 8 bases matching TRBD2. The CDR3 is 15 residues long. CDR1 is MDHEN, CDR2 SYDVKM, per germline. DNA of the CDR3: TGTGCCAGCAGTATTTCCGGGAGGGGCCAAAAGACCCAGTACTTC. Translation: CASSISGRGQKTQYF.

The CDR3 loop reads CASSQEIGGYNEQFF. In nucleotides, the CDR3 is TGCGCCAGCAGCCAAGAAATAGGGGGGTACAATGAGCAGTTCTTC. This chain connects TRBV4-1 to TRBJ2-1, with D tentatively TRBD1 or TRBD2 (6 bases each). This CDR3 has 15 amino acids. Germline CDR1 MGHRA, CDR2 YSYEKL. V dropped 0 bases and J dropped 4 bases, with 10 bases sitting between them.

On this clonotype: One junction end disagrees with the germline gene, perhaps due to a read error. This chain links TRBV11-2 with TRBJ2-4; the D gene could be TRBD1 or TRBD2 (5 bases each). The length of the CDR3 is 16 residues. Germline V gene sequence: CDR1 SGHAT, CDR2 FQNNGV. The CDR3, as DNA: TGTGCCGGCAGTCATAATGTATGGGGCGCGGGAAACATTCAGTACTTC. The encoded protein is CAGSHNVWGAGNIQYF.

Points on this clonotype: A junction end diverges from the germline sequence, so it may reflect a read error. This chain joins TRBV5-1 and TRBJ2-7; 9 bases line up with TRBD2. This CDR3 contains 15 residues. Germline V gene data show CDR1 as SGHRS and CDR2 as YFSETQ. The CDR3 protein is CASSEISGGVYEEYF. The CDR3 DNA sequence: TGCGCCAGCAGCGAGATTAGCGGGGGTGTCTACGAGGAGTACTTC.

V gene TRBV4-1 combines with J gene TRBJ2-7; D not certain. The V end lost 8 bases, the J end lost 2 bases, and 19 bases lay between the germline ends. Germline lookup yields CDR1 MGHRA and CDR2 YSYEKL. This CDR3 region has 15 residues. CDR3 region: CASGRNCDTTYEQYF. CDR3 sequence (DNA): TGCGCCAGCGGCCGTAACTGCGATACTACCTACGAGCAGTACTTC.